Here is one TCR beta chain with its context. Its specificity is unknown. These data belong to a study of T cells in localized non-small cell lung cancer. Study-wide results and caveats: Paired adjacent lung recovered a median roughly 54 of the top 100 tumor clones. In uninvolved adjacent lung, T cell clonality reached its highest value, exceeding tumor.

Here immunoSEQ multiplex PCR was the method, and the copy in TCRdb shows in-frame clones only, minus some. The sample contains 45,000 to 65,000 clones, around 82% of which appear only once. In germline, CDR1 is SGHVS, CDR2 FQNEAQ. The CDR3 totals 14 residues. V was pared by 1 base and J by 4 bases, with 11 bases between. This chain links TRBV7-8 with TRBJ2-7; D is perhaps TRBD2 (6 bases). This sequence was found in a woman aged 35-75 years with stage II lung adenocarcinoma. The sample in question was PBMCs, obtained before any cancer treatment. DNA for the CDR3: TGTGCCAGCAGCTTAGATGGGGGACTGTACGAGCAGTACTTC. Residues: CASSLDGGLYEQYF.